These 7 T cell receptor beta chains were all obtained from the same sample, sequenced in a study of response to subunit inactivated influenza vaccine. TCRdb re-analysed the RT-PCR reads in MiXCR, keeping a single row per CDR3 protein. The sample consists of around 200,000 distinct CDR3 sequences, around a tenth of them appearing once. This material consisted of non-naive T cells sorted from PBMCs, taken on the day of vaccination. Receptor source: a man between 45 and 60 years old who received an inactivated influenza vaccine.

V and J are TRBV10-2 and TRBJ1-1; unclear D gene. The CDR3 spans 11 residues. The V end was cut by 2 bases, the J end by 6 bases, with 4 bases between. CDR1 WSHSY and CDR2 SAAADI come from the germline V gene. CDR3 sequence reads: CASSEVAEAFF. As DNA, the CDR3 is TGCGCCAGCAGTGAGGTTGCTGAAGCTTTCTTT.

This clonotype showed up many times. The V call is TRBV20-1, the J call TRBJ2-4; TRBD1 matches 7 bases. Germline V CDR1 and CDR2: DFQATT, SNEGSKA (reference sequence). The CDR3 has 14 residues. V trimming: 5 bases; J trimming: 3 bases; junction bases outside the gene matches: 7. The CDR3 DNA sequence: TGCAGTGCTTCTACAGGGGATGGCAAAAACATTCAGTACTTC. Translating gives CSASTGDGKNIQYF.

This clonotype was observed a handful of times. The chain is built from TRBV6-2 or TRBV6-3 and TRBJ2-1, with 7 bases fitting TRBD1. The CDR3 spans 16 residues. Germline V gives CDR1 MNHEY, CDR2 SVGEGT. Trimming cost V 4 bases and J 3 bases; bases outside gene matches: 9. This CDR3 reads CASSSMRRGYYNEQFF. CDR3 DNA sequence: TGTGCCAGCAGTTCCATGCGCAGGGGGTACTACAATGAGCAGTTCTTC.

The rearrangement links TRBV6-1 to TRBJ2-7; D remains unclear. The V and J ends lost 2 bases and 2 bases respectively, with 10 bases between them. Germline V gives CDR1 MNHNS, CDR2 SASEGT. The CDR3 is 14 amino acids. CDR3 in amino acids: CASSEWVGPYEQYF. The CDR3 DNA reads as TGTGCCAGCAGTGAATGGGTAGGGCCCTACGAGCAGTACTTC.

The V call is TRBV7-9, the J call TRBJ1-2; TRBD1 agrees at 7 bases. V lost 5 bases and J lost 4; bases outside the gene matches: 10. The CDR3 sequence is 15 residues long. CDR1 is SEHNR, CDR2 FQNEAQ, per germline (reference sequence). CDR3: CASSVQSGTAYGYTF. The CDR3 nucleotides are TGTGCCAGCAGCGTACAATCCGGGACAGCCTATGGCTACACCTTC.

This clonotype was seen ten or more times. The J gene is TRBJ2-7, the V gene TRBV6-1; D gene unclear. The CDR3 loop spans 12 amino acids. Germline V gene sequence: CDR1 MNHNS, CDR2 SASEGT. Trimming took 7 bases from V and 3 from J, leaving 10 bases between them. CDR3 sequence: CASTPFGYEQYF. The CDR3 region has the DNA TGTGCCAGCACCCCCTTTGGCTACGAGCAGTACTTC.

This clonotype appeared a few times. The chain is built from TRBV20-1 and TRBJ2-2; TRBD1 is a possible D gene (6 bases). V was pared by 5 bases and J by 4 bases, with 17 bases between. Germline V CDR1 and CDR2: DFQATT, SNEGSKA (reference sequence). The CDR3 consists of 15 residues. In DNA, the CDR3 is TGCAGTGCTCCCTCGACAGGTGCAGGCACCGGGGAGCTGTTTTTT. Encoded protein: CSAPSTGAGTGELFF.